This paragraph covers one T cell receptor delta chain sequence. Other DNA sequences from this sample encode an identical CDR3 as well. The sample comes from a study of gamma-delta T cells after stem cell transplantation. TCRdb re-called the RT-PCR reads with CATT. The sample carries about 2,400 delta-chain clones, roughly 19% recorded once. The CDR3 extends over 14 amino acids. Trimming took 4 bases from V and 0 from J, leaving 11 bases between them. CDR1 is GEAIGNYY, CDR2 EKD, per germline. Sample: gamma-delta T cells. The chain carries TRDV2 and TRDJ1; D unclear. This clonotype was sampled from a human donor. It is not recorded whose cells these are; they may come from a transplant donor. CDR3 sequence: CACEGFYNTDKLIF. The CDR3 coding sequence is TGTGCCTGTGAGGGTTTTTATAACACCGATAAACTCATCTTT.